This T cell receptor (beta chain) was sequenced during a study of shared clonotypes between healthy human individuals. Findings and caveats of the study: The study sampled only blood, and tissue repertoires likely differ.

Assay runs were performed at deep level. Generated by immunoSEQ multiplex PCR, the TCRdb table keeps only in-frame clones and is missing some. The sample yields millions of clones, 90% to 95% seen once. There are a few counts of this clone. Its antigen is not identified. V lost 2 bases and J lost 5, with 13 bases in between. The CDR3 contains 13 residues. Germline loops: CDR1 GTSNPN, CDR2 SVGIG (reference sequence). The study separated CD4+ cells into CD45RA+ naive and CD45RA-negative memory subsets. J is TRBJ2-7 and V is TRBV30, with a possible D match to TRBD2 (6 bases). The sequence was collected from a man aged 18 to 30 in good health. Sequenced input: naive CD4+ T cells sorted from blood. Subset denoted: CD45RA+ positively selected. CDR3 protein: CAWSWRVGHEQYF. The CDR3 nucleotides are TGTGCCTGGAGTTGGAGGGTTGGCCACGAGCAGTACTTC.